This T cell receptor (beta chain) was obtained from a study of beta chain features in type 1 diabetes. Whole-study findings and limits: Researchers could not determine here whether HLA type influences TCRB rearrangement. Shorter templates might be favored by PCR, and equally so in patients and in controls. Overrepresentation of cells with high TCR expression could result from cDNA sequencing.

This clone has just one count. The antigen is unknown. Purities in excess of 98% were seen in all sorted populations. The CDR3 has 13 residues. From germline, CDR1 is MNHNS and CDR2 SASEGT. After removal of 10 bases from V and 1 base from J, the junction contained 5 bases not matched to a gene. Every isolated RNA sample was fully reverse transcribed, so sequencing captured expressed TCRB transcripts. Sequencing used immunoSEQ multiplex PCR; TCRdb keeps in-frame clones, though not all of them. The sample consists of hundreds of thousands of clones, roughly 9.6% of them appearing once. The specimen was naive CD4+ T cells from blood. This chain uses TRBV6-1 with TRBJ1-1; 8 bases fit TRBD1. The sequence derives from a woman in her late teens or twenties in good health. CDR3 protein: CAIFGTGNTEAFF. The CDR3, as DNA: TGTGCCATCTTCGGGACAGGGAACACTGAAGCTTTCTTT.